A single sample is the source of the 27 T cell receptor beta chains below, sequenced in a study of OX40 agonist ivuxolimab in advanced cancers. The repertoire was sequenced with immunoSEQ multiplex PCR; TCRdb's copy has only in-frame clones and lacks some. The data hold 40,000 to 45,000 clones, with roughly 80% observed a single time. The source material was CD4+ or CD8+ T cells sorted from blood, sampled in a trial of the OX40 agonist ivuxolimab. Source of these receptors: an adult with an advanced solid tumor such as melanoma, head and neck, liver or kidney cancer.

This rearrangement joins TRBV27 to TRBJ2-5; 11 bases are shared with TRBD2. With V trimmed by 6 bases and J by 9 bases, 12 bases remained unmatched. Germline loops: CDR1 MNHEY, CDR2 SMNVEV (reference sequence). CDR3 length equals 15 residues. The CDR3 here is CASSGIAGGEGAQYF. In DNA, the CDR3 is TGTGCCAGCAGCGGCATAGCGGGAGGGGAGGGGGCCCAGTACTTC.

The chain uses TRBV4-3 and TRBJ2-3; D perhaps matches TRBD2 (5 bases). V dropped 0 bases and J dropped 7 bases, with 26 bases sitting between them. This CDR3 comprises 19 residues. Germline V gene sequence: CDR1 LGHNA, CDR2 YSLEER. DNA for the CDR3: TGCGCCAGCAGCCAAGACCGTTCCCTGCTGGGAGCGGAACCTCATACGCAGTATTTT. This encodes CASSQDRSLLGAEPHTQYF.

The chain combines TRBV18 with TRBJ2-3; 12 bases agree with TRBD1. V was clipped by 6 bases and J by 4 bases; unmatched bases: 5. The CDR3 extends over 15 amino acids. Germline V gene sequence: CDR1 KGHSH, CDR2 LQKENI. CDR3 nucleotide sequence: TGTGCCAGCTCGGGACAGGGGGCATACGCAGATACGCAGTATTTT. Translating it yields CASSGQGAYADTQYF.

DNA for the CDR3: TGTGCCAGCAGAGACGACCCAATAAGAAATCAGCCCCAGCATTTT. Protein product: CASRDDPIRNQPQHF. The genes are TRBV6-1 and TRBJ1-5; D unresolved. The V gene lost 6 bases and the J gene lost 4 bases, with 16 bases spanning the gap. The CDR3 contains 15 residues. Per germline, CDR1 MNHNS and CDR2 SASEGT.

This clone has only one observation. This CDR3 is CASSSKREIHEQYF. Written as DNA, the CDR3 is TGTGCCAGCAGCTCGAAGCGGGAGATCCACGAGCAGTACTTC. This rearrangement joins TRBV5-4 to TRBJ2-7, with TRBD2 matching over 8 bases. The CDR3 loop spans 14 amino acids. After removal of 3 bases from V and 5 bases from J, the junction contained 7 bases not matched to a gene. The germline gives CDR1 SGHNT, CDR2 YYREEE (reference sequence).

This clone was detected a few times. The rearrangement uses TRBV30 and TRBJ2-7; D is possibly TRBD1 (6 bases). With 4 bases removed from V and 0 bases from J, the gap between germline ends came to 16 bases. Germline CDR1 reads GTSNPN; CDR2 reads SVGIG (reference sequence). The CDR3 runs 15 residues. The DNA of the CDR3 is TGTGCCTGGAATAGGGGGTCTCAAAGCTCCTACGAGCAGTACTTC. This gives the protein CAWNRGSQSSYEQYF.

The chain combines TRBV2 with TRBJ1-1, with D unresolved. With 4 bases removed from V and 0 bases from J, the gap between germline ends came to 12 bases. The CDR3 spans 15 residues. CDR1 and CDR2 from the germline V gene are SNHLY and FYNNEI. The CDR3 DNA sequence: TGTGCCAGCAGTGTTCAGGTTTCGTTGAACACTGAAGCTTTCTTT. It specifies CASSVQVSLNTEAFF.

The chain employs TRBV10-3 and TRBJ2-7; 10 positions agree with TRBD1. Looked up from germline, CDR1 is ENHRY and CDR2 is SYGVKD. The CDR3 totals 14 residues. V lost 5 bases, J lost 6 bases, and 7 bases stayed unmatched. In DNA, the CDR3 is TGTGCCATCAGTCAAGCCGGGACAGGGGTCGAGCAGTACTTC. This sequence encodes CAISQAGTGVEQYF.

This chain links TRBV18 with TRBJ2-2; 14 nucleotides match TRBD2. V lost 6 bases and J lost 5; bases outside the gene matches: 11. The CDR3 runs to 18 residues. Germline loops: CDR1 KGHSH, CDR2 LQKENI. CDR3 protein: CASSRLGLAGARTGELFF. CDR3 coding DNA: TGTGCCAGCTCGCGTTTGGGACTAGCGGGAGCCAGGACCGGGGAGCTGTTTTTT.

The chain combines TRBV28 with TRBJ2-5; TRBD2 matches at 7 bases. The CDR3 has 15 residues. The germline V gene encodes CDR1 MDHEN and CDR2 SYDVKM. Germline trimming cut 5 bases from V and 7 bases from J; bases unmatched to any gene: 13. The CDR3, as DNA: TGTGCCAGCAGTCCCCGGTGGGGGACGGGAGGGACCCAGTACTTC. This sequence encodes CASSPRWGTGGTQYF.

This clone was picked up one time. The CDR3 here is CASTPDGTPNSPLHF. CDR3 coding DNA: TGTGCCAGCACCCCAGACGGGACACCAAATTCACCCCTCCACTTT. The rearrangement links TRBV6-1 to TRBJ1-6; the D gene is possibly TRBD1 (6 bases). The CDR3 has 15 residues. Trimming took off 7 bases at V and 7 bases at J, with 17 bases between the two ends. Germline V gene sequence: CDR1 MNHNS, CDR2 SASEGT.

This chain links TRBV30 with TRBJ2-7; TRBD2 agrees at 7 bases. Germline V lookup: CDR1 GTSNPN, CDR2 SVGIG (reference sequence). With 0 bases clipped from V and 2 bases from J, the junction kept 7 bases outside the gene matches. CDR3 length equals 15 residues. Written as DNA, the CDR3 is TGTGCCTGGAGTGTTTTCGGTAGCGGGCCCTACGAGCAGTACTTC. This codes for CAWSVFGSGPYEQYF.

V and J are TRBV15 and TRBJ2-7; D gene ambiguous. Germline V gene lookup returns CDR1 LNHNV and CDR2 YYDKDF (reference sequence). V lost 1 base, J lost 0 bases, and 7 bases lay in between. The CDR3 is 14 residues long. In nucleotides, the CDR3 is TGTGCCACCAGCAGAGGAGACAACTCCTACGAGCAGTACTTC. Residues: CATSRGDNSYEQYF.

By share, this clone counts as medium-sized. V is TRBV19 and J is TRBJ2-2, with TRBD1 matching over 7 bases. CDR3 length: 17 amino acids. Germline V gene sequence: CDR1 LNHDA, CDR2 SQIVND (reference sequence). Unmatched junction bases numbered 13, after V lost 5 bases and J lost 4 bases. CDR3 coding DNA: TGTGCCAGTAGTTTAGTGCCGGGACAGCGTATCACCGGGGAGCTGTTTTTT. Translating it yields CASSLVPGQRITGELFF.

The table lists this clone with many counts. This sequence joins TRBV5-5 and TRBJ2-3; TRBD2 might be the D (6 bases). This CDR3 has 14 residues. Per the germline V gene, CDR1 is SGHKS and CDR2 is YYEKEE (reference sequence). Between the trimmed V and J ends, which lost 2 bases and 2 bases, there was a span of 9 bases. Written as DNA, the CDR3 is TGTGCCAGCAGCTTCCGGGAGATCACAGATACGCAGTATTTT. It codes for CASSFREITDTQYF.

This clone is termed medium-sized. The CDR3 region is CASSRLAGAYEQYF. In DNA, the CDR3 is TGCGCCAGCTCCCGACTAGCGGGAGCCTACGAGCAGTACTTC. The rearrangement links TRBV10-1 to TRBJ2-7; 12 positions match TRBD2. There are 14 residues in the CDR3. The germline V gene has CDR1 WNHNN and CDR2 SYGVQD (reference sequence). Trimming at V came to 8 bases and at J to 2 bases, leaving 4 bases not matched to a gene.

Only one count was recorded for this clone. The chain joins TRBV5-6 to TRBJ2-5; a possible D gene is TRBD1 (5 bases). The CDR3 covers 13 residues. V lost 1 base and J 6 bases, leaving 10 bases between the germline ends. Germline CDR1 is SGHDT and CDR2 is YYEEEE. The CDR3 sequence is CASSLRGSKTQYF. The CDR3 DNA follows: TGTGCCAGCAGCTTGAGGGGCTCGAAGACCCAGTACTTC.

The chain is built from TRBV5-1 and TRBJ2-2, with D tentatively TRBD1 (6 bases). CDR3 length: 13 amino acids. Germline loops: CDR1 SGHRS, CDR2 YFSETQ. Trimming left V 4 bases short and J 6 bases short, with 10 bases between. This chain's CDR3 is CASSAQGSGELFF. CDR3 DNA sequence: TGCGCCAGCAGCGCTCAGGGGTCCGGGGAGCTGTTTTTT.

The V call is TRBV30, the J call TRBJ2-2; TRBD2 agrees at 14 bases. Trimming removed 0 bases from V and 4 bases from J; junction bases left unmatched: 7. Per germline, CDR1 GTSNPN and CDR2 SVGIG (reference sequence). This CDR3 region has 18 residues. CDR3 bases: TGTGCCTGGAGTGTAAGGCGGGGGACTAGCGGGAGCACCGGGGAGCTGTTTTTT. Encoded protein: CAWSVRRGTSGSTGELFF.

The CDR3 is CASSTPQANTEAFF. As DNA, the CDR3 is TGTGCCAGCTCTACCCCACAGGCGAACACTGAAGCTTTCTTT. This chain connects TRBV25-1 to TRBJ1-1, with TRBD1 as a possible D gene (5 bases). The CDR3 has 14 residues. V lost 8 bases and J lost 1, with 14 bases in between. Germline loops: CDR1 MGHDK, CDR2 SYGVNS.

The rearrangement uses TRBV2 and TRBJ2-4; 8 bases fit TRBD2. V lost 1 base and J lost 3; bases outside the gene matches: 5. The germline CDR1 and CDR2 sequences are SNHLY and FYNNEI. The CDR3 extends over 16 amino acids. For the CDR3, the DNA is TGTGCCAGCAGTGAAGGGACGGGAGGGAACAAAAACATTCAGTACTTC. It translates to CASSEGTGGNKNIQYF.

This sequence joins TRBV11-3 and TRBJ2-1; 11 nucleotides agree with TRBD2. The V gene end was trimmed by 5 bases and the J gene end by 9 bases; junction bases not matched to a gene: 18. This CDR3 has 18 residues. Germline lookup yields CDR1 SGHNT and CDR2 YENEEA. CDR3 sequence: CASSPGTSGDLRGSEQFF. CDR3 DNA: TGTGCCAGCAGCCCCGGGACTAGCGGAGACCTCCGTGGGAGTGAGCAGTTCTTC.

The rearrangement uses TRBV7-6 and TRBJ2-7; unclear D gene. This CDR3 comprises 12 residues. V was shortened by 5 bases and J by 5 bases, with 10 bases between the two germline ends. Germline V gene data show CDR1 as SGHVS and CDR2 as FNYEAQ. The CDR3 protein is CASSQAWDEQYF. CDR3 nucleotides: TGTGCCAGCAGCCAGGCTTGGGACGAGCAGTACTTC.

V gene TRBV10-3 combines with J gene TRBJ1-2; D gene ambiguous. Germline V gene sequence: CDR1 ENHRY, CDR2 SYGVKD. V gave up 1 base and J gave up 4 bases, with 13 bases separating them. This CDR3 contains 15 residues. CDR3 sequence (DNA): TGTGCCATCAGTGAGTTGGCAGGTTCGGGCTATGGCTACACCTTC. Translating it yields CAISELAGSGYGYTF.

In DNA form, the CDR3 reads TGTGCCGTTAGGCTAGGGGGTTTTGGCAATCAGCCCCAGCATTTT. Translating it yields CAVRLGGFGNQPQHF. The chain links TRBV28 to TRBJ1-5; weak D call: TRBD1 (6 bases). The CDR3 runs 15 residues. Trimming stripped 11 bases from V and 2 bases from J, with 19 bases between. CDR1 MDHEN and CDR2 SYDVKM come from the germline V gene. Using reference TRBV28 and TRBJ1-5 for the parts outside the CDR3, the full variable domain is DVKVTQSSRYLVKRTGEKVFLECVQDMDHENMFWYRQDPGLGLRLIYFSYDVKMKEKGDIPEGYSVSREKKERFSLILESASTNQTSMYLCAVRLGGFGNQPQHFGDGTRLSIL.

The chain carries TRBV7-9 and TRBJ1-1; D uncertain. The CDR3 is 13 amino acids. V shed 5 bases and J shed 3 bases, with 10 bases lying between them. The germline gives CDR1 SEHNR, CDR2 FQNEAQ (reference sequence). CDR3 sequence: CASSVLVDTEAFF. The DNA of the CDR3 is TGTGCCAGCAGCGTCCTGGTGGACACTGAAGCTTTCTTT.

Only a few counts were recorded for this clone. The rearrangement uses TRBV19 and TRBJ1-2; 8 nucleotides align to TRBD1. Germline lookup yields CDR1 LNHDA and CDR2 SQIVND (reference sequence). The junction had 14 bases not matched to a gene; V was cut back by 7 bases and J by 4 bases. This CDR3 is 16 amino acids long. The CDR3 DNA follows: TGTGCCAGTACCAAATCCCGACAGGGGCTTTCCTATGGCTACACCTTC. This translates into CASTKSRQGLSYGYTF.